Within the sample, the clone carrying this T cell receptor beta chain is medium-sized. The target antigen is unknown. The data are from a study of early T cells in non-severe SARS-CoV-2 infection. Across the whole study: Sequenced material consisted of bulk RNA (from unsorted whole blood), and chains were unpaired.

Notes on the study in general: The VDJdb matching leaned toward anti-spike CD8 responses and overlooked private and CD4 specificities.

Individually, cDNA molecules had unique molecular identifiers attached to them. TCRdb fed the 5' RACE reads into MiXCR, producing one record per CDR3 protein. The sample includes about 23,000 distinct CDR3 sequences, less than 6.5% seen only once; the top ten take approximately 11%. The sequence was obtained from an adult who was a healthcare worker with PCR-confirmed SARS-CoV-2 infection or an uninfected control (not recorded which). The sample was whole blood.

The CDR3 region is CSVGGTGANVLTF. The CDR3 bases are TGCAGCGTTGGGGGAACTGGGGCCAACGTCCTGACTTTC. The gene calls are TRBV29-1 and TRBJ2-6; D gene ambiguous. Trimming left V 4 bases short and J 2 bases short, with 6 bases between. Per germline, CDR1 SQVTM and CDR2 ANQGSEA. The length of the CDR3 is 13 residues.